Reported below is one TCR beta chain. This sample is part of a study of regulatory T cells in long-lasting Graves disease. Time point denoted: newly diagnosed GD, antithyroid drugs for less than 3 months. Construction of the TCR library relied on RNA isolated from PBMCs. Libraries of TCR beta came from iRepertoire HTBI primers plus Arm-PCR of CDR3 regions. TCRdb re-analysed the multiplex PCR reads in MiXCR, keeping a single row per CDR3 protein. The table shows under 250,000 distinct CDR3 sequences, with around 19% occurring only once. These records were also assigned to another study, of T cells in Graves' hyperthyroidism and ophthalmopathy.

The receptor comes from a woman in her twenties or thirties with Graves disease. The material sequenced was peripheral blood mononuclear cells (PBMCs), taken at new diagnosis, from a patient treated with antithyroid drugs.

The CDR3 spells CASSPQSEYGYTF. The CDR3 nucleotides read TGTGCCAGCTCACCACAGTCAGAGTATGGCTACACCTTC. The chain couples TRBV18 to TRBJ1-2; no clear D. CDR3 length equals 13 residues. Germline CDR1 is KGHSH and CDR2 is LQKENI. V was pared by 1 base and J by 5 bases, with 8 bases between.